This TCR beta chain was captured in a study of yellow fever vaccine responses in identical twins. A remark on this clonotype: Its antigen is unidentified.

Study conclusions and caveats: Twin vaccine T cell responses reportedly seemed partly convergent, partly personalized.

Trimming cost V 6 bases and J 5 bases, with 17 bases left between them. This CDR3 has 15 amino acids. TCRdb called the RT-PCR reads again in MiXCR, with one record for every CDR3 protein. The sample gives 9,500 to 11,000 distinct CDR3 sequences, over 80% of which show up once; roughly 2% is in the top ten. The chain has TRBV12-3 or TRBV12-4 and TRBJ2-1; D is possibly TRBD1 or TRBD2 (5 bases each). The sequence came from a woman aged 18-35 years who received the yellow fever vaccine. Here the sequenced sample was T cells from blood (PBMCs), unsorted or a sorted subset (not recorded which), taken before or after yellow fever vaccination (not recorded which). In DNA, the CDR3 is TGTGCCAGCAGGAACAGCCGGGACGGAAACAATGAGCAGTTCTTC. Residues: CASRNSRDGNNEQFF.